This T cell receptor (beta chain) was observed in a study of cytotoxic CD8 clonotypes in ibrutinib-treated CLL. Study summary: Response samples were taken after a median of approximately 11 months on treatment, range 6 to 36.

Profiling relied on immunoSEQ multiplex PCR, and the TCRdb table lists in-frame clones only, not all of them. In the table there are 90,000 to 150,000 clones, 50% to 65% of which are singletons. Study observations and caveats: Circulating CD8+ T-cell counts were tracked by baseline clonality, which exceeded that of age-matched healthy donors.

This clone showed up just a few times. Antigen specificity is unknown. The source material was PBMCs, sampled after 24 months of ibrutinib treatment. This clonotype was obtained from a human donor with chronic lymphocytic leukemia.

CDR3 sequence (DNA): TGTGCCTGGAGCGACAGGGGAGCCGGGGAGCTGTTTTTT. This encodes CAWSDRGAGELFF. V usage is TRBV30 and J usage is TRBJ2-2; TRBD1 matches at 8 bases. The germline gives CDR1 GTSNPN, CDR2 SVGIG (reference sequence). With V trimmed by 3 bases and J by 6 bases, 3 bases remained unmatched. The CDR3 spans 13 residues.